The 12 T cell receptor beta chains given below trace back to one sample, sequenced in a study of blood T cells in healthy people across ages. For the second PCR, which ran for roughly 7 to 11 cycles, a sample-barcoded 5' primer and a J-beta primer mix were used. TCRdb recomputed calls from the 5' RACE reads with MiXCR, one row per CDR3 protein. The profile shows approximately 900,000 distinct CDR3 sequences, about 28% of them singletons. This sample was shared with a second study, whose subject was T cells of mothers and their children.

The sequencing input was blood. The receptors here all came from a woman between 35 and 50 years old in good health.

The V call is TRBV25-1, the J call TRBJ1-6, with D unresolved. Trimming removed 9 bases from V and 6 bases from J, with 15 bases in between. This CDR3 region has 14 residues. Germline CDR1 MGHDK, CDR2 SYGVNS. Written as DNA, the CDR3 is TGTGCCAGTGGAAGGGAAGTCAGTAATTCACCCCTCCACTTT. Its protein product is CASGREVSNSPLHF.

V and J are TRBV6-4 and TRBJ2-2; no definite D call. Germline CDR1 MRHNA, CDR2 SNTAGT. This CDR3 region has 14 residues. With 5 bases removed from V and 5 bases from J, the gap between germline ends came to 12 bases. Here the CDR3 DNA reads TGTGCCAGCAGTCCTAACTTGAGGACCGGGGAGCTGTTTTTT. Amino acids: CASSPNLRTGELFF.

The V call is TRBV5-1, the J call TRBJ2-1, with D unclear. Germline-derived CDR1 and CDR2 are SGHRS and YFSETQ. V shed 4 bases and J shed 10 bases, with 12 bases lying between them. The CDR3 totals 12 residues. Here the CDR3 reads CASSMTQFEQFF. The CDR3 nucleotides are TGCGCCAGCAGCATGACCCAGTTCGAGCAGTTCTTC.

As for this clonotype: This may arise from a read error, as a much more abundant clone is one base away. The gene calls are TRBV20-1 and TRBJ2-4, with 7 bases fitting TRBD2. Gene TRBJ2-7 matches the end of the DNA better, so the J call may be wrong. CDR3 length: 16 amino acids. CDR1 is DFQATT, CDR2 SNEGSKA, per germline (reference sequence). The CDR3 spells CSAGVSRAGPLYEQYF. In DNA, the CDR3 is TGCAGTGCTGGAGTGTCCAGAGCGGGACCCCTCTACGAGCAGTACTTC.

In its sample, this clonotype was seen a few times. V is TRBV6-2 or TRBV6-3 and J is TRBJ1-2, with a possible D match to TRBD1 (5 bases). This CDR3 is built from 15 residues. Germline V lookup: CDR1 MNHEY, CDR2 SVGEGT. The ends were cut back, 5 bases at V and 5 bases at J, with 18 bases in the middle. CDR3 coding DNA: TGTGCCAGCAGTCCCTCGCTCGGTGACAGTTATGGCTACACCTTC. Protein sequence: CASSPSLGDSYGYTF.

This clonotype was detected only once. Possible read error: a much larger clone is one base away. No conserved phenylalanine or tryptophan ends this CDR3, so it is likely a read error. The chain combines TRBV12-3 or TRBV12-4 with TRBJ1-2, with unresolved D. V lost 4 bases, J lost 4 bases, and 16 bases lay in between. The CDR3 length is 15 residues. CDR3 sequence reads: CASSWARRELYGYTC. As DNA, the CDR3 is TGTGCCAGCAGTTGGGCCAGGAGAGAACTCTATGGCTACACCTGC.

The sample holds a few counts of this clonotype. The chain has TRBV14 and TRBJ2-7; D uncertain. The CDR3 runs to 16 residues. Looked up from germline, CDR1 is SGHDN and CDR2 is FVKESK. The ends were cut back, 0 bases at V and 3 bases at J, with 15 bases in the middle. DNA for the CDR3: TGTGCCAGCAGCCAAGAAGGGTGGCAGCGAGACTACGAGCAGTACTTC. Residues: CASSQEGWQRDYEQYF.

About this clonotype itself: A read error may be the cause here, since a much bigger clone is one base away. The chain links TRBV29-1 to TRBJ2-4, with D perhaps assigned TRBD1 or TRBD2 (5 bases each). V dropped 0 bases and J dropped 3 bases, with 15 bases sitting between them. The CDR3 covers 16 residues. The germline CDR1 and CDR2 sequences are SQVTM and ANQGSEA. The CDR3 protein is CSVEEGPGLLKNIQYF. The CDR3 DNA reads as TGCAGCGTTGAAGAGGGACCGGGCCTCCTCAAAAACATTCAGTACTTC.

Only a few counts were recorded for this clonotype. The V gene is TRBV3-1, the J gene TRBJ2-1; TRBD2 matches at 9 bases. V shed 4 bases, J shed 1 base, and the junction held 11 bases outside the gene matches. There are 18 residues in the CDR3. Germline loops: CDR1 LGHDT, CDR2 YNNKEL (reference sequence). DNA of the CDR3: TGTGCCAGCAGCCTAAGAGGGCTAGCGGGGAAATCCTACAATGAGCAGTTCTTC. The encoded protein is CASSLRGLAGKSYNEQFF.

As for this clonotype: This could be a read error, since a much larger clone is one nucleotide away. The chain employs TRBV20-1 and TRBJ2-7; D is possibly TRBD2 (5 bases). Trimming cost V 6 bases and J 2 bases, with 14 bases left between them. The germline CDR1 and CDR2 sequences are DFQATT and SNEGSKA (reference sequence). The CDR3 is made up of 13 amino acids. CDR3 DNA sequence: TGCAGTGCCCCGGACTGGCGCCCCTACGAGCAGTACTTC. Protein product: CSAPDWRPYEQYF.

This clonotype was detected a few times. V is TRBV5-1 and J is TRBJ2-3; 9 nucleotides line up with TRBD1. Germline CDR1 reads SGHRS; CDR2 reads YFSETQ. Trimming took 4 bases from V and 1 from J; bases not matched to a gene: 7. CDR3 length: 16 residues. The CDR3 DNA reads as TGCGCCAGCAGCCTCCCACAGGGGGCGGGCACAGATACGCAGTATTTT. Its translation is CASSLPQGAGTDTQYF.

The gene calls are TRBV5-1 and TRBJ2-1; 9 nucleotides match TRBD1. The end of the DNA aligns better with TRBJ2-7, so the J call may be wrong. The germline gives CDR1 SGHRS, CDR2 YFSETQ. The CDR3 is made up of 15 amino acids. Written as DNA, the CDR3 is TGCGCCAGCAGCTCCACAGGGGGCGCCTACAATGAGCAGTACTTC. It is translated as CASSSTGGAYNEQYF.